Below, 18 T cell receptor beta chains from the same sample are listed, as sequenced in a study of cytomegalovirus exposure and HLA in healthy donors. The PCR had 60 Vbeta and 13 Jbeta primers. Here immunoSEQ multiplex PCR was the method, and the copy in TCRdb shows in-frame clones only, minus some. The data hold 90,000 to 110,000 clones, with around 70% observed a single time. Sequenced material: PBMCs. The receptors derive from a woman aged 70 to 79 in good health and CMV-seropositive.

The gene calls are TRBV11-2 and TRBJ2-7; D possibly corresponds to TRBD1 (5 bases). The CDR3 length is 15 residues. The V and J ends lost 1 base and 7 bases respectively, with 17 bases between them. CDR1 is SGHAT, CDR2 FQNNGV, per germline. The CDR3 region is CASSLVVSGSGEQYF. CDR3 bases: TGTGCCAGCAGCTTAGTGGTTTCAGGGTCCGGGGAGCAGTACTTC.

The V and J genes are TRBV5-1 and TRBJ1-1, with a tentative D call TRBD1 (5 bases). Trimming took off 2 bases at V and 4 bases at J, with 9 bases between the two ends. Germline CDR1 reads SGHRS; CDR2 reads YFSETQ. CDR3 length: 13 residues. The CDR3: CASSLQEGTEAFF. The CDR3 nucleotides are TGCGCCAGCAGCTTACAGGAGGGCACTGAAGCTTTCTTT. Filled out from reference TRBV5-1 and TRBJ1-1, the complete variable domain reads KAGVTQTPRYLIKTRGQQVTLSCSPISGHRSVSWYQQTPGQGLQFLFEYFSETQRNKGNFPGRFSGRQFSNSRSEMNVSTLELGDSALYLCASSLQEGTEAFFGQGTRLTVV.

The rearrangement joins TRBV19 to TRBJ1-2, with D perhaps TRBD1 (5 bases). Trimming pared 4 bases from V and 5 bases from J, leaving 14 bases between. This CDR3 contains 14 residues. Looked up from germline, CDR1 is LNHDA and CDR2 is SQIVND (reference sequence). DNA for the CDR3: TGTGCCAGTAGTAATCAGGGAATGATGTATGGCTACACCTTC. This encodes CASSNQGMMYGYTF.

This chain links TRBV5-1 with TRBJ2-7; 8 nucleotides agree with TRBD2. CDR3 length: 13 amino acids. The germline gives CDR1 SGHRS, CDR2 YFSETQ. The trim removed 0 bases at V and 7 bases at J, leaving 3 bases unmatched. The CDR3 nucleotides read TGCGCCAGCAGCTTGGGACTAGCGCAAGAGCAGTACTTC. It is translated as CASSLGLAQEQYF.

This chain connects TRBV9 to TRBJ1-5, with D unclear. Germline V gives CDR1 SGDLS, CDR2 YYNGEE. With 0 bases removed from V and 2 bases from J, the gap between germline ends came to 9 bases. The CDR3 is made up of 15 amino acids. This CDR3 is CASSVGWAGNQPQHF. DNA for the CDR3: TGTGCCAGCAGCGTAGGATGGGCAGGCAATCAGCCCCAGCATTTT.

The rearrangement links TRBV27 to TRBJ2-6; unclear D gene. CDR1 is MNHEY, CDR2 SMNVEV, per germline (reference sequence). Trimming left V 3 bases short and J 0 bases short, with 6 bases between. The CDR3 runs to 15 residues. Here the CDR3 reads CASSFELSGANVLTF. CDR3 in DNA: TGTGCCAGCAGTTTTGAGCTCTCTGGGGCCAACGTCCTGACTTTC.

The chain couples TRBV19 to TRBJ2-7, with 8 bases identical to TRBD1. The V gene end was trimmed by 6 bases and the J gene end by 1 base; junction bases not matched to a gene: 8. Germline V gene data show CDR1 as LNHDA and CDR2 as SQIVND (reference sequence). CDR3 length equals 15 residues. The CDR3 is CASRRGQDRSYEQYF. DNA for the CDR3: TGTGCCAGTAGGAGGGGACAGGACCGTTCCTACGAGCAGTACTTC.

The genes are TRBV7-2 and TRBJ2-5; a possible D gene is TRBD2 (6 bases). Per germline, CDR1 SGHTA and CDR2 FQGNSA. The CDR3 spans 14 residues. V lost 5 bases and J lost 2, with 12 bases in between. The CDR3 coding sequence is TGTGCCAGCAGCCCCGGGACTTCGCAAGAGACCCAGTACTTC. This translates into CASSPGTSQETQYF.

The chain employs TRBV20-1 and TRBJ1-1; D gene ambiguous. The CDR3 contains 11 residues. Trimming removed 5 bases at V and 4 bases at J, with 8 bases between. Germline V gives CDR1 DFQATT, CDR2 SNEGSKA (reference sequence). The chain's CDR3 is CSARLVTEAFF. The CDR3 DNA is TGCAGTGCTCGGTTAGTCACTGAAGCTTTCTTT.

The V gene is TRBV30, the J gene TRBJ2-2, with a tentative D call TRBD1 (5 bases). The germline V gene has CDR1 GTSNPN and CDR2 SVGIG (reference sequence). The CDR3 sequence is 11 residues long. The ends were cut back, 5 bases at V and 6 bases at J, with 7 bases in the middle. The CDR3 sequence is CAWQGSGELFF. The CDR3 nucleotides read TGTGCCTGGCAGGGTTCCGGGGAGCTGTTTTTT.

This chain connects TRBV5-1 to TRBJ2-3; the match to TRBD2 covers 8 bases. Germline assignment: CDR1 SGHRS and CDR2 YFSETQ. The CDR3 sequence is 15 residues long. The V gene end was trimmed by 0 bases and the J gene end by 1 base; junction bases not matched to a gene: 1. DNA for the CDR3: TGCGCCAGCAGCTTGGTGACTAGCGGCACAGATACGCAGTATTTT. Translating gives CASSLVTSGTDTQYF.

The chain is built from TRBV10-3 and TRBJ1-6, with 9 bases lining up with TRBD1. Trimming removed 7 bases from V and 6 bases from J; junction bases left unmatched: 4. There are 14 residues in the CDR3. Germline loops: CDR1 ENHRY, CDR2 SYGVKD. CDR3 nucleotides: TGTGCCATCACTGACAGGGGGGTTAATTCACCCCTCCACTTT. Its translation: CAITDRGVNSPLHF.

The J gene is TRBJ2-3, the V gene TRBV5-1; the match to TRBD1 covers 7 bases. From germline, CDR1 is SGHRS and CDR2 YFSETQ. This CDR3 is built from 15 residues. Trimming cost V 2 bases and J 0 bases; bases outside gene matches: 3. The CDR3 bases are TGCGCCAGCAGCTTACAGGGGCCTAGCACAGATACGCAGTATTTT. Translating it yields CASSLQGPSTDTQYF.

This rearrangement joins TRBV30 to TRBJ2-1, with TRBD2 matching 8 bases. The germline gives CDR1 GTSNPN, CDR2 SVGIG (reference sequence). This CDR3 is 15 amino acids long. The trim removed 4 bases at V and 3 bases at J, leaving 8 bases unmatched. The CDR3 DNA is TGTGCCTGGAATACCGGGAGCGGGAGCTACAATGAGCAGTTCTTC. Amino acid sequence: CAWNTGSGSYNEQFF. Based on the CDR3 plus reference TRBV30 and TRBJ2-1, the full variable domain is SQTIHQWPATLVQPVGSPLSLECTVEGTSNPNLYWYRQAAGRGLQLLFYSVGIGQISSEVPQNLSASRPQDRQFILSSKKLLLSDSGFYLCAWNTGSGSYNEQFFGPGTRLTVL.

This rearrangement joins TRBV7-2 to TRBJ2-3; perhaps TRBD2 as D (5 bases). The CDR3 has 14 residues. The V gene's germline CDR1 is SGHTA and CDR2 FQGNSA. V was trimmed by 5 bases and J by 4 bases, leaving 13 bases between them. CDR3 sequence reads: CASSLVNGADTQYF. As DNA, the CDR3 is TGTGCCAGCAGCCTCGTAAACGGGGCAGATACGCAGTATTTT.

This chain connects TRBV5-4 to TRBJ1-1; D not certain. CDR1 is SGHNT and CDR2 is YYREEE in the germline V gene (reference sequence). The CDR3 length is 17 residues. Trimming cost V 3 bases and J 0 bases, with 18 bases left between them. The CDR3 reads CASSSAGRRIMNTEAFF. In nucleotides, the CDR3 is TGTGCCAGCAGCTCGGCCGGACGGAGGATTATGAACACTGAAGCTTTCTTT.

This clone showed up just a few times. The J gene is TRBJ2-5, the V gene TRBV29-1, with TRBD2 matching over 9 bases. Germline CDR1 and CDR2: SQVTM and ANQGSEA. The trim removed 4 bases at V and 5 bases at J, leaving 14 bases unmatched. This CDR3 is 16 amino acids long. CDR3 sequence: CSVVRAIAGGRETQYF. The CDR3 region has the DNA TGCAGCGTTGTACGGGCCATCGCGGGGGGGCGGGAGACCCAGTACTTC.

The V gene is TRBV7-2, the J gene TRBJ2-3, with D unclear. Trimming left V 1 base short and J 2 bases short, with 7 bases between. This CDR3 is 14 amino acids long. Germline-derived CDR1 and CDR2 are SGHTA and FQGNSA. The CDR3 protein is CASSLGAYTDTQYF. CDR3 nucleotides: TGTGCCAGCAGCTTAGGTGCCTACACAGATACGCAGTATTTT.